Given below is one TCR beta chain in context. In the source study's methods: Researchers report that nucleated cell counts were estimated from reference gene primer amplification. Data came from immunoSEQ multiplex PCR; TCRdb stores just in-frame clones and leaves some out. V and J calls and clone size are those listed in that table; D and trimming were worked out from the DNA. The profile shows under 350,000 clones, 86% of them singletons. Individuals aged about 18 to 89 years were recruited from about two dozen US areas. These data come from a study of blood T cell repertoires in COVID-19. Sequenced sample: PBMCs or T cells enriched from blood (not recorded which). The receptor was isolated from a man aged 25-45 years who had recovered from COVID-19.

In nucleotides, the CDR3 is TGTGCCAGCAGTGACGGGCTAGCGGGGCCCATCCAAGAGACCCAGTACTTC. Translating it yields CASSDGLAGPIQETQYF. The chain joins TRBV6-1 to TRBJ2-5; 9 nucleotides agree with TRBD2. Germline loops: CDR1 MNHNS, CDR2 SASEGT. The J segment lost 1 base and the V segment lost 3 bases, leaving 9 bases of the junction unmatched. CDR3 length equals 17 residues.